Below are 17 T cell receptor beta chains sequenced from a single sample in a study of tumor and adjacent non-tumor tissue in lung cancer. The template was RNA from unsorted bulk tissue. A modified ARM-PCR protocol with three rounds of nested PCR amplified TCRbeta. TCRdb reprocessed the multiplex PCR reads with MiXCR, giving one entry per CDR3 protein. The sample lists under 250,000 distinct CDR3 sequences; about two thirds were seen once. The sequenced material came from lung tumor tissue. Receptors originate from a man between 60 and 75 years old with non-small cell lung cancer.

Regarding this clonotype: The junction departs from germline at one end; a sequencing error may be responsible. The V gene is TRBV11-1, the J gene TRBJ2-7; tentative D call: TRBD1 (6 bases). Germline CDR1 reads SGHAT; CDR2 reads FQDESV (reference sequence). The CDR3 extends over 14 amino acids. This chain's CDR3 is CASSVDSVSYEQYF. The CDR3 DNA is TGTGCCAGCAGCGTGGACAGTGTATCGTACGAGCAGTATTTC.

Concerning this clonotype itself: Since a much larger clone is just one base distant, this may be a read error. CDR3 nucleotides: TGTGCCAGCAGTGAATTTAGAACGAATTCACCCCTCCACTTT. This translates into CASSEFRTNSPLHF. The rearrangement joins TRBV6-1 to TRBJ1-6; D gene ambiguous. The CDR3 has 14 amino acids. Germline values: CDR1 MNHNS, CDR2 SASEGT. V was shortened by 2 bases and J by 7 bases, with 9 bases between the two germline ends.

J is TRBJ1-2 and V is TRBV11-2; the match to TRBD1 covers 9 bases. V shed 6 bases, J shed 11 bases, and the junction held 16 bases outside the gene matches. Germline values: CDR1 SGHAT, CDR2 FQNNGV. The CDR3 length is 15 residues. The CDR3 nucleotides are TGTGCCAGCAGAAACGTTCGGACAGGGGACTATTGTTACACCTTC. Translated: CASRNVRTGDYCYTF. Supplemented by reference TRBV11-2 and TRBJ1-2, the full variable domain reads EAGVAQSPRYKIIEKRQSVAFWCNPISGHATLYWYQQILGQGPKLLIQFQNNGVVDDSQLPKDRFSAERLKGVDSTLKIQPAKLEDSAVYLCASRNVRTGDYCYTFGSGTRLTVV.

In regard to this clonotype: Lacking the conserved final phenylalanine or tryptophan, this CDR3 likely reflects a read error. This sequence joins TRBV11-3 and TRBJ2-3; D is undetermined. The length of the CDR3 is 13 residues. V dropped 6 bases and J dropped 4 bases, with 11 bases sitting between them. Germline loops: CDR1 SGHNT, CDR2 YENEEA. The CDR3 region is CASRLCFSDTQYS. CDR3 sequence (DNA): TGTGCCAGCAGATTATGTTTTTCAGATACGCAGTATTCT.

Worth noting for this clonotype: A much larger clone lies a single base off, so this may be a read error. The gene calls are TRBV4-1 and TRBJ1-4; D is perhaps TRBD1 (5 bases). The CDR3 spans 15 residues. Germline loops: CDR1 MGHRA, CDR2 YSYEKL. The CDR3 here is CASSQAQGANEKPFF. DNA for the CDR3: TGCGCCAGCAGCCAAGCGCAGGGAGCTAATGAAAAACCGTTTTTT.

Details on this clonotype: Just one base apart from a much larger clone, this may be a read error. The CDR3 is CASSGRMMGTDTQYF. The CDR3 bases are TGTGCCAGCAGTGGCAGGATGATGGGCACAGATACGCAGTATTTT. This chain uses TRBV6-1 with TRBJ2-3, with unresolved D. The germline V and J ends were trimmed by 4 bases and 1 base, with 12 bases remaining between them. Germline CDR1 and CDR2: MNHNS and SASEGT. The CDR3 runs 15 residues.

A note on this clonotype: An end of the junction does not agree with germline; a read error may underlie this. The chain has TRBV11-3 and TRBJ2-5, with 7 bases identical to TRBD1. The germline gives CDR1 SGHNT, CDR2 YENEEA. The CDR3 runs 16 residues. This chain's CDR3 is CASSKGTVLHKETQYF. The CDR3 nucleotides read TGTGCCAGCAGCAAAGGGACAGTTCTCCATAAAGAGACTCAGTACTTC.

This clonotype was observed a single time. One junction end does not reproduce the germline sequence, and a read error may be involved. The chain uses TRBV6-4 and TRBJ2-2; D is uncertain. This CDR3 region has 13 residues. CDR1 is MRHNA and CDR2 is SNTAGT in the germline V gene. CDR3 protein: CVSSDHGTGELFF. The CDR3, as DNA: TGTGTCAGCAGTGATCACGGCACCGGGGAGCTGTTTTTT.

In this sample, this clonotype turned up once. One base away lies a much larger clone, so this may be a sequencing read error. This chain uses TRBV20-1 with TRBJ2-5; tentatively, D is TRBD2 (6 bases). CDR1 is DFQATT and CDR2 is SNEGSKA in the germline V gene (reference sequence). V shed 1 base and J shed 1 base, with 13 bases lying between them. This CDR3 spans 15 amino acids. The CDR3 loop is CSARGVAEPQETQYF. CDR3 coding DNA: TGCAGTGCTAGAGGAGTAGCGGAACCCCAAGAGACCCAGTACTTC.

The V gene is TRBV11-3, the J gene TRBJ2-5, with TRBD2 identical over 14 bases. V dropped 5 bases and J dropped 5; count of bases not matched to a gene: 10. CDR3 length equals 17 residues. Germline V gives CDR1 SGHNT, CDR2 YENEEA. The CDR3 nucleotides are TGTGCCAGCAGCGCCCGACTAGCGGGGGGGCCAAAGGAGACCCAGTACTTC. Its translation is CASSARLAGGPKETQYF.

In the case of this clonotype: Given the absence of the conserved phenylalanine or tryptophan at the CDR3 end, a read error is likely. V and J are TRBV6-5 and TRBJ2-5, with D perhaps assigned TRBD1 or TRBD2 (5 bases each). This CDR3 has 15 amino acids. With 8 bases removed from V and 0 bases from J, the gap between germline ends came to 16 bases. Germline CDR1 MNHEY, CDR2 SVGAGI. CDR3 loop: CASRPGWGYQETQYL. The CDR3 bases are TGTGCCAGCCGGCCAGGTTGGGGGTACCAAGAGACCCAGTACTTA.

The count of this clonotype is one. The chain joins TRBV12-3 or TRBV12-4 to TRBJ2-3, with a possible D match to TRBD2 (5 bases). The CDR3 loop spans 16 amino acids. Trimming shortened V by 5 bases and J by 6 bases, and 21 bases separated the two germline ends. Here the CDR3 DNA reads TGTGCCAGCAGTCCCTACCGGCTAGCCCATGGGGATACGCAGTATTTT. Its protein is CASSPYRLAHGDTQYF.

The V call is TRBV20-1, the J call TRBJ1-5; 7 bases fit TRBD1. V lost 0 bases to trimming and J lost 5 bases; unmatched junction nucleotides: 10. Germline loops: CDR1 DFQATT, CDR2 SNEGSKA (reference sequence). This CDR3 is built from 16 residues. The CDR3 reads CSARDEGRGGYQPQHF. The CDR3 DNA reads TGCAGTGCTAGAGACGAGGGCAGGGGGGGGTATCAGCCCCAGCATTTT.

Concerning this clonotype: An end of the junction differs from the germline gene, which may be a read error. This rearrangement joins TRBV6-6 to TRBJ2-7; 8 nucleotides align to TRBD2. This CDR3 has 14 amino acids. Germline values: CDR1 MNHNY, CDR2 SVGAGI (reference sequence). The CDR3 spells CASSYLRGESEQNF. DNA of the CDR3: TGTGCCAGCAGTTACTTGCGGGGGGAGAGCGAGCAGAACTTC.

Comments on this clonotype: One end of the junction is discordant with germline, which a read error may explain. This rearrangement joins TRBV20-1 to TRBJ2-2, with D possibly TRBD2 on 7 matching bases. This CDR3 is built from 14 residues. The germline V gene encodes CDR1 DFQATT and CDR2 SNEGSKA (reference sequence). The CDR3 protein is CNASRGANTGELFF. The CDR3 DNA reads as TGCAATGCTAGCCGGGGGGCTAACACCGGGGAGCTGTTTTTT.

As to this clonotype: At one of its ends the junction is not consistent with the germline gene, which may arise from a read error. This chain connects TRBV29-1 to TRBJ2-1; D may be TRBD2 (6 bases). The CDR3 length is 18 residues. Germline CDR1 and CDR2: SQVTM and ANQGSEA. The DNA for the CDR3 is TGCAGCGTTGAGGGGGGATTAGCGCGCATCAGCTCCTACAATGGGCAGTTCTTC. The encoded protein is CSVEGGLARISSYNGQFF.

J is TRBJ2-7 and V is TRBV6-1, with D possibly matching TRBD2 (6 bases). V lost 6 bases to trimming and J lost 7 bases, with 10 bases between them. CDR1 and CDR2 (germline): MNHNS, SASEGT. CDR3 length: 11 residues. The CDR3 sequence is CASRDYGEQYF. For the CDR3, the DNA is TGTGCCAGCAGGGACTACGGAGAGCAGTACTTC.